This is a list of T cell receptor beta chains from one sample in a study of blood T cell repertoires in COVID-19. Profiled with immunoSEQ multiplex PCR; TCRdb holds only in-frame clones, not every one. The sample records 120,000 or so clones, around 85% being singletons. The sequenced material came from peripheral blood. The receptors here all came from a man between 65 and 85 years old who had recovered from COVID-19. CDR3s include the opening cysteine and the closing phenylalanine or tryptophan. Each record gives: V gene, J gene, D gene, clone size, CDR3 protein, CDR3 DNA. The D gene is left open where the match is weak. A row's size may be missing; if present it is once, few, many or a size class.

V gene: TRBV7-9; J gene: TRBJ1-2; D gene: TRBD1; clone size: -; CDR3 protein: CASSPARDSYGYTF; CDR3 DNA: TGTGCCAGCAGCCCTGCCCGGGACAGCTATGGCTACACCTTC
V gene: TRBV2; J gene: TRBJ1-2; D gene: -; clone size: -; CDR3 protein: CASRYRSGSYGYTF; CDR3 DNA: TGTGCCAGCAGGTACAGATCCGGCAGCTATGGCTACACCTTC
V gene: TRBV6-5; J gene: TRBJ2-3; D gene: -; clone size: -; CDR3 protein: CASSYSARSTDTQYF; CDR3 DNA: TGTGCCAGCAGTTACTCGGCCAGGAGCACAGATACGCAGTATTTT
V gene: TRBV27; J gene: TRBJ2-7; D gene: TRBD1; clone size: few; CDR3 protein: CASSLYRRGLEQYF; CDR3 DNA: TGTGCCAGCAGTTTATATCGCAGGGGGCTTGAGCAGTACTTC
V gene: TRBV6-2/TRBV6-3; J gene: TRBJ1-3; D gene: -; clone size: -; CDR3 protein: CASSLPGTTGNTIYF; CDR3 DNA: TGTGCCAGCAGCCTTCCCGGGACAACTGGAAACACCATATATTTT
V gene: TRBV23-1; J gene: TRBJ1-1; D gene: TRBD1; clone size: -; CDR3 protein: CASSFPRTGGKNTEAFF; CDR3 DNA: TGCGCCAGCAGTTTCCCCCGGACAGGGGGTAAAAACACTGAAGCTTTCTTT
V gene: TRBV5-1; J gene: TRBJ2-4; D gene: -; clone size: once; CDR3 protein: CASSLVGPSNIQYF; CDR3 DNA: TGCGCCAGCAGCTTGGTCGGTCCCTCAAACATTCAGTACTTC
V gene: TRBV28; J gene: TRBJ1-6; D gene: -; clone size: few; CDR3 protein: CASTGSGSYSPLHF; CDR3 DNA: TGTGCCAGCACCGGAAGCGGGTCTTATTCACCCCTCCACTTT
V gene: TRBV2; J gene: TRBJ2-1; D gene: TRBD2; clone size: -; CDR3 protein: CASSGRDVGLAGAYNEQFF; CDR3 DNA: TGTGCCAGCAGTGGTCGGGACGTGGGACTAGCGGGAGCCTACAATGAGCAGTTCTTC
V gene: TRBV4-1; J gene: TRBJ2-1; D gene: -; clone size: -; CDR3 protein: CASRSGTKDSYNEQFF; CDR3 DNA: TGCGCCAGCAGAAGCGGTACCAAGGACTCCTACAATGAGCAGTTCTTC
V gene: TRBV2; J gene: TRBJ2-1; D gene: TRBD2; clone size: -; CDR3 protein: CASSEDSGRASAQFF; CDR3 DNA: TGTGCCAGCAGTGAGGACAGCGGGAGGGCCTCGGCGCAGTTCTTC
V gene: TRBV6-1; J gene: TRBJ1-2; D gene: -; clone size: -; CDR3 protein: CASSVQRGGQINYGYTF; CDR3 DNA: TGTGCCAGCAGTGTCCAAAGGGGGGGGCAGATAAACTATGGCTACACCTTC
V gene: TRBV7-2; J gene: TRBJ2-2; D gene: -; clone size: -; CDR3 protein: CASSSLVTGELFF; CDR3 DNA: TGTGCCAGCAGCTCTCTAGTCACCGGGGAGCTGTTTTTT
V gene: TRBV19; J gene: TRBJ1-2; D gene: -; clone size: -; CDR3 protein: CASSITLAGRSNYGYTF; CDR3 DNA: TGTGCCAGTAGTATCACTCTTGCAGGCCGATCTAACTATGGCTACACCTTC
V gene: TRBV6-1; J gene: TRBJ1-2; D gene: TRBD1; clone size: -; CDR3 protein: CASSEAMTGIYGYTF; CDR3 DNA: TGTGCCAGCAGTGAAGCGATGACAGGGATCTATGGCTACACCTTC
V gene: TRBV3-1/TRBV3-2; J gene: TRBJ2-5; D gene: TRBD1; clone size: few; CDR3 protein: CASSQGDRGETQYF; CDR3 DNA: TGTGCCAGCAGCCAGGGGGACAGGGGCGAGACCCAGTACTTC
V gene: TRBV28; J gene: TRBJ2-5; D gene: TRBD1; clone size: medium-sized; CDR3 protein: CASSLRQGRGETQYF; CDR3 DNA: TGTGCCAGCAGTCTCCGACAGGGAAGGGGAGAGACCCAGTACTTC
V gene: TRBV6-5; J gene: TRBJ1-6; D gene: TRBD1; clone size: few; CDR3 protein: CASSYGGQGGSPLHF; CDR3 DNA: TGTGCCAGCAGTTACGGGGGACAGGGGGGCTCACCCCTCCACTTT
V gene: TRBV7-3; J gene: TRBJ1-2; D gene: -; clone size: -; CDR3 protein: CASSLDGRNYGYTF; CDR3 DNA: TGTGCCAGCAGCTTAGATGGGAGGAACTATGGCTACACCTTC
V gene: TRBV2; J gene: TRBJ2-1; D gene: -; clone size: -; CDR3 protein: CASSGLGGQNEQFF; CDR3 DNA: TGTGCCAGCAGTGGCCTGGGGGGGCAGAATGAGCAGTTCTTC
V gene: TRBV6-6; J gene: TRBJ1-2; D gene: -; clone size: -; CDR3 protein: CASSRVYGYTF; CDR3 DNA: TGTGCCAGCAGCCGGGTCTATGGCTACACCTTC
V gene: TRBV19; J gene: TRBJ1-1; D gene: -; clone size: few; CDR3 protein: CASSTLATEAFF; CDR3 DNA: TGTGCCAGTAGTACCCTGGCCACTGAAGCTTTCTTT
V gene: TRBV7-2; J gene: TRBJ2-2; D gene: TRBD2; clone size: -; CDR3 protein: CASSFSGTSAGELFF; CDR3 DNA: TGTGCCAGCAGCTTCTCCGGGACTAGCGCCGGGGAGCTGTTTTTT
V gene: TRBV18; J gene: TRBJ2-1; D gene: TRBD2; clone size: -; CDR3 protein: CASSPGTSVRNEQFF; CDR3 DNA: TGTGCCAGCTCACCAGGGACTAGCGTGAGAAATGAGCAGTTCTTC
V gene: TRBV2; J gene: TRBJ1-4; D gene: -; clone size: -; CDR3 protein: CASTETEWNEKLFF; CDR3 DNA: TGTGCCAGCACAGAGACAGAGTGGAATGAAAAACTGTTTTTT
V gene: TRBV14; J gene: TRBJ2-1; D gene: -; clone size: -; CDR3 protein: CASSQWRQSAEQFF; CDR3 DNA: TGTGCCAGCAGCCAATGGCGGCAATCGGCTGAGCAGTTCTTC
V gene: TRBV6-1; J gene: TRBJ2-3; D gene: TRBD1; clone size: once; CDR3 protein: CASSVFTGTGGTDTQYF; CDR3 DNA: TGTGCCAGCAGTGTTTTTACCGGGACAGGGGGCACAGATACGCAGTATTTT
V gene: TRBV27; J gene: TRBJ1-1; D gene: -; clone size: -; CDR3 protein: CASRTSGGTEAFF; CDR3 DNA: TGTGCCAGCAGGACCTCGGGGGGCACTGAAGCTTTCTTT
V gene: TRBV7-2; J gene: TRBJ1-5; D gene: -; clone size: -; CDR3 protein: CASRFTGNSNQPQHF; CDR3 DNA: TGTGCCAGCAGATTCACAGGGAATAGCAATCAGCCCCAGCATTTT
V gene: TRBV5-1; J gene: TRBJ1-3; D gene: -; clone size: -; CDR3 protein: CASSFGDSGNTIYF; CDR3 DNA: TGCGCCAGCAGCTTCGGAGACTCTGGAAACACCATATATTTT
V gene: TRBV5-1; J gene: TRBJ1-1; D gene: -; clone size: few; CDR3 protein: CASSLTGLTEAFF; CDR3 DNA: TGCGCCAGCAGCTTGACAGGGCTCACTGAAGCTTTCTTT
V gene: TRBV27; J gene: TRBJ1-5; D gene: -; clone size: few; CDR3 protein: CASSLDGGPFQPQHF; CDR3 DNA: TGTGCCAGCAGTTTGGACGGGGGACCCTTTCAGCCCCAGCATTTT
V gene: TRBV7-2; J gene: TRBJ1-2; D gene: TRBD1; clone size: -; CDR3 protein: CASSSKTGFHGYTF; CDR3 DNA: TGTGCCAGCAGCTCAAAGACAGGGTTCCATGGCTACACCTTC
V gene: TRBV5-5; J gene: TRBJ1-2; D gene: -; clone size: -; CDR3 protein: CASSLLAGIGGGYTF; CDR3 DNA: TGTGCCAGCAGCTTGTTAGCGGGGATCGGGGGTGGCTACACCTTC
V gene: TRBV14; J gene: TRBJ2-1; D gene: TRBD2; clone size: -; CDR3 protein: CASSQVVAGVGEQFF; CDR3 DNA: TGTGCCAGCAGCCAAGTCGTAGCGGGAGTAGGTGAGCAGTTCTTC
V gene: TRBV5-1; J gene: TRBJ1-4; D gene: -; clone size: -; CDR3 protein: CASSLTGTNEKLFF; CDR3 DNA: TGCGCCAGCAGCTTAACAGGGACTAATGAAAAACTGTTTTTT
V gene: TRBV5-4; J gene: TRBJ2-1; D gene: TRBD2; clone size: -; CDR3 protein: CASSLGTSSGGNSYNEQFF; CDR3 DNA: TGTGCCAGCAGCTTGGGGACTTCTAGCGGGGGAAACTCCTACAATGAGCAGTTCTTC
V gene: TRBV10-3; J gene: TRBJ2-5; D gene: -; clone size: -; CDR3 protein: CAISDGDNFQETQYF; CDR3 DNA: TGTGCCATCAGTGACGGGGACAACTTCCAAGAGACCCAGTACTTC
V gene: TRBV19; J gene: TRBJ1-5; D gene: -; clone size: -; CDR3 protein: CASQLSGAYSNQPQHF; CDR3 DNA: TGTGCCAGCCAGCTCAGCGGGGCATATAGCAATCAGCCCCAGCATTTT
V gene: TRBV6-1; J gene: TRBJ1-5; D gene: TRBD1; clone size: -; CDR3 protein: CASSEDRGAVRGQPQHF; CDR3 DNA: TGTGCCAGCAGTGAAGACAGGGGTGCGGTAAGAGGACAGCCCCAGCATTTT
V gene: TRBV2; J gene: TRBJ2-3; D gene: TRBD2; clone size: -; CDR3 protein: CASSERASGGTDTQYF; CDR3 DNA: TGTGCCAGCAGTGAACGTGCTAGCGGGGGCACAGATACGCAGTATTTT
V gene: TRBV6-5; J gene: TRBJ2-7; D gene: TRBD2; clone size: once; CDR3 protein: CATGTSGAYEQYF; CDR3 DNA: TGTGCCACCGGGACTAGCGGAGCCTACGAGCAGTACTTC
V gene: TRBV5-1; J gene: TRBJ2-2; D gene: TRBD2; clone size: few; CDR3 protein: CASSLGVTSATGELFF; CDR3 DNA: TGCGCCAGCAGCTTGGGCGTGACTAGCGCCACCGGGGAGCTGTTTTTT
V gene: TRBV7-2; J gene: TRBJ1-1; D gene: -; clone size: -; CDR3 protein: CASSLMGQGGTEAFF; CDR3 DNA: TGTGCCAGCAGCTTAATGGGGCAGGGAGGGACTGAAGCTTTCTTT
V gene: TRBV7-7; J gene: TRBJ2-3; D gene: -; clone size: once; CDR3 protein: CASSLTGPSTTQYF; CDR3 DNA: TGTGCCAGCAGCTTGACAGGACCTAGTACTACGCAGTATTTT
V gene: TRBV19; J gene: TRBJ1-2; D gene: TRBD1; clone size: -; CDR3 protein: CASSIETGGIYTF; CDR3 DNA: TGTGCCAGTAGTATCGAGACAGGGGGGATCTACACCTTC
V gene: TRBV6-5; J gene: TRBJ2-5; D gene: -; clone size: -; CDR3 protein: CASSYGEAYQETQYF; CDR3 DNA: TGTGCCAGCAGTTACGGGGAGGCTTATCAAGAGACCCAGTACTTC
V gene: TRBV4-3; J gene: TRBJ2-1; D gene: -; clone size: -; CDR3 protein: CASSQDWDKGEQFF; CDR3 DNA: TGCGCCAGCAGCCAAGATTGGGACAAAGGTGAGCAGTTCTTC
V gene: TRBV19; J gene: TRBJ2-7; D gene: -; clone size: -; CDR3 protein: CASSPRGTSYEQYF; CDR3 DNA: TGTGCCAGTAGTCCCCGAGGAACCTCCTACGAGCAGTACTTC
V gene: TRBV18; J gene: TRBJ1-1; D gene: TRBD1; clone size: -; CDR3 protein: CASSPPGKGGMNTEAFF; CDR3 DNA: TGTGCCAGCTCACCACCGGGAAAAGGGGGCATGAACACTGAAGCTTTCTTT
V gene: TRBV4-1; J gene: TRBJ2-1; D gene: TRBD2; clone size: -; CDR3 protein: CASSRSSGSYNEQFF; CDR3 DNA: TGCGCCAGCAGCCGGTCTAGCGGCTCCTACAATGAGCAGTTCTTC
V gene: TRBV24-1; J gene: TRBJ2-1; D gene: TRBD2; clone size: once; CDR3 protein: CATSGLAGGNEQFF; CDR3 DNA: TGTGCCACCAGTGGACTAGCGGGGGGGAATGAGCAGTTCTTC
V gene: TRBV11-2; J gene: TRBJ1-1; D gene: -; clone size: -; CDR3 protein: CASSSQVGSMNTEAFF; CDR3 DNA: TGTGCCAGCAGCTCACAGGTTGGCAGCATGAACACTGAAGCTTTCTTT
V gene: TRBV18; J gene: TRBJ2-1; D gene: -; clone size: once; CDR3 protein: CASSPLLDNEQFF; CDR3 DNA: TGTGCCAGCTCACCTCTTCTAGACAATGAGCAGTTCTTC
V gene: TRBV6-2/TRBV6-3; J gene: TRBJ2-1; D gene: -; clone size: -; CDR3 protein: CASSQDSYNEQFF; CDR3 DNA: TGTGCCAGCAGCCAGGACTCGTACAATGAGCAGTTCTTC
V gene: TRBV29-1; J gene: TRBJ2-7; D gene: -; clone size: -; CDR3 protein: CSVEFSGTYEQYF; CDR3 DNA: TGCAGCGTTGAATTTAGCGGTACCTACGAGCAGTACTTC
V gene: TRBV7-9; J gene: TRBJ2-7; D gene: -; clone size: -; CDR3 protein: CASSPPFRAGNEQYF; CDR3 DNA: TGTGCCAGCAGCCCCCCCTTCCGGGCGGGGAACGAGCAGTACTTC
V gene: TRBV4-2; J gene: TRBJ2-6; D gene: TRBD2; clone size: -; CDR3 protein: CASSQDRGGTGANVLTF; CDR3 DNA: TGTGCCAGCAGCCAAGATCGGGGGGGGACTGGGGCCAACGTCCTGACTTTC
V gene: TRBV6-2/TRBV6-3; J gene: TRBJ2-7; D gene: -; clone size: -; CDR3 protein: CASSPPQDFHEQYF; CDR3 DNA: TGTGCCAGCAGTCCGCCTCAGGATTTCCACGAGCAGTACTTC
V gene: TRBV28; J gene: TRBJ2-5; D gene: -; clone size: -; CDR3 protein: CASSLGGQETQYF; CDR3 DNA: TGTGCCAGCAGTCTCGGCGGGCAAGAGACCCAGTACTTC